The 22 T cell receptor beta chains below were found in one sample sequenced in a study of a mutant IDH1 vaccine in newly diagnosed glioma (TCRdb year 2021). Libraries were made using the immunoSEQ multiplex PCR assay. In TCRdb, the immuneACCESS table is reduced to in-frame sequences with V and J assigned. These tables do not hold every clone; where another copy was compared, an unresolved V gene accounts for under half, and the others remain unexplained. This sample gives about 25,000 clones in total; about three quarters of them show up just once. Roughly 11% of the sample lies in the top ten. Their antigens are not known. In the paper's terms, the time point label means: week 11, during vaccination. A 20-mer mutant IDH1 peptide at 300 micrograms in Montanide made up each vaccine dose, which was injected subcutaneously together with topical imiquimod. Specimen: peripheral blood mononuclear cells (PBMCs), collected from a glioma patient whose treatment included an IDH1 peptide vaccine. These receptor sequences come from a man between 18 and 29 years old with glioma. Some clones in this sample may be carry-over from other donors' samples.

This clone was recorded a few times. The chain combines TRBV7-2 with TRBJ1-5; D unresolved. CDR1 is SGHTA, CDR2 FQGNSA, per germline. V lost 0 bases to trimming and J lost 7 bases, with 10 bases between them. This CDR3 is 14 amino acids long. This chain's CDR3 is CASSLARFGQPQHF. In DNA form, the CDR3 reads TGTGCCAGCAGCTTAGCGCGGTTCGGGCAGCCCCAGCATTTT.

This chain uses TRBV7-2 with TRBJ1-2, with 7 nucleotides matching TRBD1. With 1 base clipped from V and 4 bases from J, the junction kept 9 bases outside the gene matches. CDR3 length: 16 residues. Germline V gives CDR1 SGHTA, CDR2 FQGNSA. CDR3 sequence: CASSLGGPGTAYGYTF. The CDR3 bases are TGTGCCAGCAGCTTAGGGGGGCCCGGGACAGCCTATGGCTACACCTTC.

This clone was observed a few times. The rearrangement links TRBV4-3 to TRBJ1-1; D unresolved. Trimming shortened V by 0 bases and J by 1 base, and 9 bases separated the two germline ends. The length of the CDR3 is 15 residues. Germline loops: CDR1 LGHNA, CDR2 YSLEER. CDR3 sequence: CASSQDKVRNTEAFF. CDR3 sequence (DNA): TGCGCCAGCAGCCAAGATAAGGTCAGGAACACTGAAGCTTTCTTT.

This chain links TRBV6-5 with TRBJ1-6, with 8 bases fitting TRBD1. The CDR3 is 14 amino acids. V shed 5 bases and J 6 bases; nucleotides not matched to a gene: 3. Germline CDR1 MNHEY, CDR2 SVGAGI. CDR3: CASSPTGGNSPLHF. CDR3 bases: TGTGCCAGCAGTCCTACAGGGGGTAATTCACCCCTCCACTTT.

This clone has more than one count but fewer than ten. The chain combines TRBV5-6 with TRBJ1-1; the match to TRBD1 covers 7 bases. CDR3 length equals 16 residues. CDR1 is SGHDT and CDR2 is YYEEEE in the germline V gene. V dropped 0 bases and J dropped 5; count of bases not matched to a gene: 10. The CDR3 region is CASSLGQGVVWTEAFF. Here the CDR3 DNA reads TGTGCCAGCAGCTTGGGGCAGGGGGTAGTATGGACTGAAGCTTTCTTT.

This clone has only a few counts. The rearrangement uses TRBV5-4 and TRBJ1-1; D unclear. Trimming took 1 base from V and 4 from J, leaving 11 bases between them. CDR1 is SGHNT, CDR2 YYREEE, per germline (reference sequence). The CDR3 extends over 14 amino acids. The CDR3 here is CASSLNVLSTEAFF. The CDR3 DNA reads TGTGCCAGCAGCTTGAATGTGTTAAGCACTGAAGCTTTCTTT.

This sequence joins TRBV4-1 and TRBJ1-1; no definite D call. Per germline, CDR1 MGHRA and CDR2 YSYEKL. The CDR3 is made up of 16 amino acids. V lost 0 bases and J 5 bases, leaving 16 bases between the germline ends. The CDR3 sequence: CASSQEGSAVMTEAFF. The CDR3 nucleotides read TGCGCCAGCAGCCAAGAAGGGTCGGCAGTTATGACTGAAGCTTTCTTT.

The rearrangement joins TRBV12-5 to TRBJ1-1, with TRBD1 matching over 8 bases. The CDR3 spans 16 residues. The ends lost 0 bases at V and 5 bases at J; junction bases unmatched: 8. The germline CDR1 and CDR2 sequences are LGHNT and FRNRAP. In nucleotides, the CDR3 is TGTGCTAGTGGTTTGGTACAGAGGACAGGGATTACTGAAGCTTTCTTT. This codes for CASGLVQRTGITEAFF. Filled out from reference TRBV12-5 and TRBJ1-1, the complete variable domain reads DARVTQTPRHKVTEMGQEVTMRCQPILGHNTVFWYRQTMMQGLELLAYFRNRAPLDDSGMPKDRFSAEMPDATLATLKIQPSEPRDSAVYFCASGLVQRTGITEAFFGQGTRLTVV.

The V call is TRBV19, the J call TRBJ1-1; 7 bases align to TRBD1. CDR1 and CDR2 from the germline V gene are LNHDA and SQIVND (reference sequence). The V segment lost 3 bases and the J segment 1 base; nucleotides outside the gene matches: 5. This CDR3 spans 15 amino acids. The DNA for the CDR3 is TGTGCCAGTAGTATGTCCGACAGGGCGAACACTGAAGCTTTCTTT. Translating it yields CASSMSDRANTEAFF.

The chain joins TRBV6-5 to TRBJ2-7; unclear D gene. V dropped 3 bases and J dropped 0 bases, with 12 bases sitting between them. The V gene's germline CDR1 is MNHEY and CDR2 SVGAGI. This CDR3 is 15 amino acids long. CDR3 protein: CASSYLPASSYEQYF. The DNA for the CDR3 is TGTGCCAGCAGTTATTTGCCGGCCAGCTCCTACGAGCAGTACTTC.

The chain employs TRBV19 and TRBJ2-6, with TRBD1 as a possible D gene (6 bases). This CDR3 has 15 residues. Germline CDR1 is LNHDA and CDR2 is SQIVND (reference sequence). Trimming pared 4 bases from V and 2 bases from J, leaving 9 bases between. The CDR3 nucleotides are TGTGCCAGTAGTAGAGAGGGGGCTGGGGCCAACGTCCTGACTTTC. Amino acids: CASSREGAGANVLTF.

V usage is TRBV4-1 and J usage is TRBJ2-1; 14 nucleotides line up with TRBD2. CDR3 length: 17 amino acids. V trimming: 5 bases; J trimming: 3 bases; junction bases outside the gene matches: 6. CDR1 and CDR2 from the germline V gene are MGHRA and YSYEKL. The CDR3 DNA reads as TGCGCCAGCAGCACCTGGACTAGCGGGAGGTACTACAATGAGCAGTTCTTC. The encoded protein is CASSTWTSGRYYNEQFF.

The table lists this clone with a few counts. This sequence joins TRBV5-1 and TRBJ2-3; a possible D gene is TRBD2 (5 bases). Germline V gene data show CDR1 as SGHRS and CDR2 as YFSETQ. The CDR3 covers 13 residues. Trimming left V 4 bases short and J 2 bases short, with 8 bases between. CDR3 protein: CASSTGFTDTQYF. CDR3 DNA sequence: TGCGCCAGCAGCACGGGGTTCACAGATACGCAGTATTTT.

V gene TRBV6-1 combines with J gene TRBJ2-7, with TRBD2 as a possible D gene (6 bases). This CDR3 comprises 15 residues. V dropped 0 bases and J dropped 2 bases, with 11 bases sitting between them. The germline V gene has CDR1 MNHNS and CDR2 SASEGT. DNA for the CDR3: TGTGCCAGCAGTGAAGCGGTGGGGGGACCCTACGAGCAGTACTTC. Its protein product is CASSEAVGGPYEQYF.

The J gene is TRBJ2-5, the V gene TRBV9; D is perhaps TRBD1 (6 bases). The CDR3 loop spans 15 amino acids. Trimming removed 4 bases from V and 6 bases from J, with 19 bases in between. Germline V gene sequence: CDR1 SGDLS, CDR2 YYNGEE. This CDR3 reads CASSPREGVGQTQYF. The CDR3 DNA reads TGTGCCAGCAGCCCTAGAGAGGGGGTGGGTCAGACCCAGTACTTC.

The genes are TRBV5-8 and TRBJ1-5; D remains ambiguous. Looked up from germline, CDR1 is SGHTS and CDR2 is YDEGEE. Between the trimmed V and J ends, which lost 4 bases and 6 bases, there was a span of 5 bases. The CDR3 has 11 amino acids. CDR3 residues: CASSEGQPQHF. The CDR3 DNA reads as TGTGCCAGCAGCGAGGGTCAGCCCCAGCATTTT. The whole variable domain, remainder taken from reference TRBV5-8 and TRBJ1-5, is EAGVTQSPTHLIKTRGQQATLRCSPISGHTSVYWYQQALGLGLQFLLWYDEGEERNRGNFPPRFSGRQFPNYSSELNVNALELEDSALYLCASSEGQPQHFGDGTRLSIL.

V gene TRBV6-1 combines with J gene TRBJ2-7; 10 bases match TRBD2. Germline V gene lookup returns CDR1 MNHNS and CDR2 SASEGT. CDR3 length: 17 amino acids. Trimming took 1 base from V and 0 from J; bases not matched to a gene: 6. CDR3 in DNA: TGTGCCAGCAGTGAAGTCGATAGCGGGGGGAACTCCTACGAGCAGTACTTC. Its translation is CASSEVDSGGNSYEQYF.

This clone occurred once. V is TRBV19 and J is TRBJ1-2, with D unclear. Per the germline V gene, CDR1 is LNHDA and CDR2 is SQIVND (reference sequence). This CDR3 is 13 amino acids long. The V gene lost 3 bases and the J gene lost 2 bases, with 7 bases spanning the gap. In DNA form, the CDR3 reads TGTGCCAGTAGTATCCCAGCGAACTATGGCTACACCTTC. Protein sequence: CASSIPANYGYTF.

CDR3 coding DNA: TGTGCCAGCAGTTACGGGCGGGGGACTTACACCGGGGAGCTGTTTTTT. This gives the protein CASSYGRGTYTGELFF. The V and J genes are TRBV6-5 and TRBJ2-2; 7 bases align to TRBD2. The V segment lost 2 bases and the J segment 3 bases; nucleotides outside the gene matches: 6. Germline V gene lookup returns CDR1 MNHEY and CDR2 SVGAGI. This CDR3 is 16 amino acids long.

The rearrangement joins TRBV2 to TRBJ2-1; 7 bases are a match to TRBD2. The V gene end was trimmed by 6 bases and the J gene end by 8 bases; junction bases not matched to a gene: 13. Germline CDR1 reads SNHLY; CDR2 reads FYNNEI. The CDR3 contains 15 residues. The CDR3 spells CASSPGLTPGDEQFF. The CDR3 nucleotides are TGTGCCAGCAGCCCGGGACTAACGCCGGGTGATGAGCAGTTCTTC.

Only one count was recorded for this clone. The J gene is TRBJ1-5, the V gene TRBV19; D gene ambiguous. This CDR3 comprises 13 residues. V was cut by 7 bases and J by 2 bases, with 9 bases left in between. Germline loops: CDR1 LNHDA, CDR2 SQIVND (reference sequence). The CDR3 region is CASKEWGNQPQHF. CDR3 coding DNA: TGTGCCAGTAAGGAGTGGGGCAATCAGCCCCAGCATTTT.

The rearrangement uses TRBV6-5 and TRBJ1-1; D unclear. The CDR3 covers 13 residues. The V and J ends lost 2 bases and 7 bases respectively, with 11 bases between them. Germline lookup yields CDR1 MNHEY and CDR2 SVGAGI. The CDR3 sequence: CASSYEVSGEAFF. Here the CDR3 DNA reads TGTGCCAGCAGTTACGAGGTTTCGGGTGAAGCTTTCTTT.